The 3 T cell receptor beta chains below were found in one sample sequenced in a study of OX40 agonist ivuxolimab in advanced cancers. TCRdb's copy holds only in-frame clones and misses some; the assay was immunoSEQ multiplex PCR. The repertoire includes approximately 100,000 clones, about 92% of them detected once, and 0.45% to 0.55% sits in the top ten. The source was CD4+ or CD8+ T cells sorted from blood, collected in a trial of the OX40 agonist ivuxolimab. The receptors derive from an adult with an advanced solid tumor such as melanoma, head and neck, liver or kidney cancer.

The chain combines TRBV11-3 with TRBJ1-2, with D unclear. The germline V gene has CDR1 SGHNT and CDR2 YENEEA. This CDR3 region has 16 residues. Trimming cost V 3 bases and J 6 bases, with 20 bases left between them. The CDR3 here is CASSFSSPGRSNGYTF. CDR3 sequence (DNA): TGTGCCAGCAGCTTCAGCTCTCCGGGCAGGTCTAATGGCTACACCTTC.

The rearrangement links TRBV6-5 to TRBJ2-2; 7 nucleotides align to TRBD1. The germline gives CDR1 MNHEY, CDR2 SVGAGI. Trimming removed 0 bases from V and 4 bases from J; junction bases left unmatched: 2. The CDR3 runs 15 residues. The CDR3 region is CASSYSDRSTGELFF. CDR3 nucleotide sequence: TGTGCCAGCAGTTACTCGGACAGGTCCACCGGGGAGCTGTTTTTT.

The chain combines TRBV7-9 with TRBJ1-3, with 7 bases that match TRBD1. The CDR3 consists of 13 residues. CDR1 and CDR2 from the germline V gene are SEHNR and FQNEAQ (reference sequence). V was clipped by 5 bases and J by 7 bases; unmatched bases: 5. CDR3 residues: CASSAGTANTIYF. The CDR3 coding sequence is TGTGCCAGCAGCGCCGGGACAGCGAACACCATATATTTT.